This TCR beta chain derives from a study of cytomegalovirus exposure and HLA in healthy donors. Whole-study context: The approximately 110 validation repertoires used a platform that matched the one used for the 666 first-cohort repertoires, as a later analysis reported.

Study-level results: According to a later analysis, TCR clusters from the first cohort tended to co-occur in the 90 to 150 validation repertoires. Confirmation in vitro established that a few CMV-associated chains were specific for CMV antigens.

About this clone itself: Its antigen is undetermined.

This CDR3 spans 16 amino acids. From germline, CDR1 is MNHEY and CDR2 SVGAGI. The germline V and J ends were trimmed by 2 bases and 4 bases, with 15 bases remaining between them. The approximately 130-subject validation cohort, separate from the approximately 670-subject first cohort, included the donors. The protocol was immunoSEQ multiplex PCR, while the TCRdb copy is restricted to in-frame clones and leaves out a portion. The table records 90,000 or so clones, less than 85% of them present only once. The chain recombines TRBV6-5 with TRBJ2-4, with D perhaps TRBD1 (5 bases). This receptor was obtained from a man aged 18 to 35 in good health and CMV-seropositive. The sample comprised PBMCs. The chain's CDR3 is CASSYTSRGGKNIQYF. CDR3 DNA: TGTGCCAGCAGTTACACAAGTAGGGGTGGGAAAAACATTCAGTACTTC.